This TCR beta chain originates from a study of T cells in Graves' hyperthyroidism and ophthalmopathy (dated by TCRdb to about 2019). Describing the broader study: Peripheral blood samples were taken at initial diagnosis, before any treatment was given. To identify TCR V-J signatures that set the groups apart, the researchers used a discovery cohort of 90 to 100 patients, made up of fewer than 50 with Graves' ophthalmopathy and 55 to 65 with stable Graves' hyperthyroidism. Whether ophthalmopathy could be predicted prospectively was tested in an independent validation cohort made up of about 20 hyperthyroidism patients plus 17 patients who later progressed to ophthalmopathy. The 75 to 100 discovery patients were randomly split 7:3 into training and test sets. Thyroid tissue and blood T-cell repertoires from several Graves' hyperthyroidism patients were also compared in the study. After blood sampling, hyperthyroidism patients were treated with methimazole at a starting dose of 30 mg daily, and ophthalmopathy patients were treated with high-dose intravenous methylprednisolone. The paper reports TCR Vbeta CDR3 sequencing of approximately 140 peripheral blood samples: fewer than 50 ophthalmopathy, around 80 hyperthyroidism and approximately 17 progressor patients. Overall study results and their limits: In validation, progression to ophthalmopathy was predicted by the model with nearly 71% sensitivity and around 75% specificity, a median of about 6 months before onset. Most expanded thyroid clonotypes (frequency above 0.001) were also detected in blood, suggesting blood repertoires may reflect thyroid immune responses. A 13 V-J signature model separated ophthalmopathy from stable hyperthyroidism, with approximately 86% sensitivity and 81.08% specificity in cross-validation and 80%/75% in testing. No statistical method was used to set the sample size in advance, and investigators knew the group allocation.

Stable Graves' hyperthyroidism was defined as no progression to ophthalmopathy during 18 months of follow-up. Hyperthyroidism patients were aged 18 to 65 years and newly diagnosed, with disease duration of less than 2 months. The study excluded patients with uncontrolled infections, other autoimmune diseases, pregnancy or lactation. Diagnoses relied on clinical symptoms, serum thyroxine and TRAb, thyroid ultrasound and orbital computed tomography. PBMCs were separated from roughly 9.3 ml of fresh peripheral blood using Ficoll-Paque density gradient centrifugation. Trizol reagent was used to extract total RNA, and RNA quality was then checked on an Agilent 2100 Bioanalyzer. With respect to this clonotype: The antigen it recognizes is unknown. No much larger clone is present one base from it, and per-base qualities are unavailable.

For this chain, trimming is 3 bases at the V end and 5 bases at the J end, and the number of junction bases without a gene match is 7. The CDR3 starts with the cysteine, ends with the phenylalanine, and has 15 residues. Only CDR3 DNA is held: 45 bases, read in frame from base 1. Per the germline V gene, MDHEN is the CDR1 and SYDVKM is the CDR2. TCR beta CDR3 regions were amplified from RNA transcripts. For the first round of RT-PCR on the TCR CDR3, the HTBI primer set was used together with the Qiagen OneStep RT-PCR kit. Libraries were constructed in a second round of multiplex PCR, after which size selection and purification were performed. The libraries were sequenced on an Illumina HiSeq2000 using paired-end 100 bp reads. From the authors' description of their analysis: SOAPnuke was used to process the raw data, throwing out any read that contained adapters or uncalled bases, had a mean Phred below 15, or lacked an exact constant-primer or identifier match. COPE v1.2.5 was used to merge high-quality paired reads, and clonotypes were defined as unique nucleotide sequences. MiTCR v1.1 was used to align the clonotypes against IMGT TRBV, TRBD and TRBJ reference segments. The analysis was restricted to V-J combinations with a frequency above 0.0001, which together covered roughly 99% of the repertoires. The TCS score was defined as F50 (clonal expansion) divided by E x V (chaos), with BLOSUM62-based TCRdist calculated between CDR3 peptides within each V-J. Welch's t-statistics and random forest reduced approximately 520 V-J features to 13, which were used in a naive Bayes classifier (R e1071). Using fastp trimming at Q25 and MiXCR clonotype assembly, TCRdb reanalyzed the public sequencing data and kept in-frame beta chains. CDR3 protein duplicates are merged, each entry listing the most common genes and DNA. The V and J calls, along with clone size, are taken from TCRdb and not from the paper's own processing. The sample table holds over 150,000 distinct CDR3 sequences, of which less than 20% were seen once. The ten largest make up roughly 49% of the sample.

Source material: blood. The chain employs TRBV28 and TRBJ1-5; 7 bases in the middle match TRBD1. The clonotype originates from a woman between 45 and 65 years old with Graves' hyperthyroidism. The CDR3 amino acid sequence is: CASSLYGDSDQPQHF. The DNA sequence follows: TGTGCCAGCAGTTTGTACGGGGACAGCGATCAGCCCCAGCATTTT.